This record looks at one T cell receptor (beta chain) sequence and its context. Germline-derived CDR1 and CDR2 are DFQATT and SNEGSKA (reference sequence). The length of the CDR3 is 11 residues. Deletions cut 5 bases from V and 7 bases from J, with 11 bases between. The sample originates from a study of T cell changes during pregnancy in multiple sclerosis. The repertoire was sequenced with immunoSEQ multiplex PCR; TCRdb's copy has only in-frame clones and lacks some. The table includes 75,000 to 95,000 clones, approximately 90% detected once. Sequenced material: peripheral blood, taken before pregnancy. The V gene is TRBV20-1, the J gene TRBJ2-5, with D maybe TRBD1 (6 bases). This TCR was recovered from a female donor with multiple sclerosis, enrolled in a pregnancy study. CDR3 region: CSAVGQSTQYF. In DNA, the CDR3 is TGCAGTGCTGTCGGACAGTCGACCCAGTACTTC.